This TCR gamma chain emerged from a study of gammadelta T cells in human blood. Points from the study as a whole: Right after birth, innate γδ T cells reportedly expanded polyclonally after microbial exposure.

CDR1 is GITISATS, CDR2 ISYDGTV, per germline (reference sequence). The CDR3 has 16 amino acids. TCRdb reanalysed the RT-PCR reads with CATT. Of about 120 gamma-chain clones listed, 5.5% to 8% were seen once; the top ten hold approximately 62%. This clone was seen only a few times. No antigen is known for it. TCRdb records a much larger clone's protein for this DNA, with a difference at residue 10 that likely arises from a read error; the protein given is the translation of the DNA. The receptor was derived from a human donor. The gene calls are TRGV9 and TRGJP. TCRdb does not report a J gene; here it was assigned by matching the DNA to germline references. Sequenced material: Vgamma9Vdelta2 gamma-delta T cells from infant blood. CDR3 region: CALWEVQELDKKIKVF. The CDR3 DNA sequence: TGTGCCTTGTGGGAGGTGCAAGAGTTGGACAAAAAAATCAAGGTATTT.